Listed here are 24 T cell receptor beta chains from one sample, sequenced in a study of T cell responses to AZD1222 COVID-19 vaccine. TCRdb's table, derived via immunoSEQ multiplex PCR, lists solely in-frame clones and lacks some. The profile shows about 140,000 clones, 80% to 95% of them singletons. The sequenced sample was peripheral blood, obtained on day 0 of AZD1222 vaccination. The receptors stem from an adult in good health.

V and J are TRBV5-1 and TRBJ2-7, with a tentative D call TRBD2 (5 bases). The CDR3 contains 13 residues. V lost 3 bases and J 6 bases, leaving 13 bases between the germline ends. The V gene's germline CDR1 is SGHRS and CDR2 YFSETQ. CDR3 sequence: CASSYTAEGEQYF. The DNA for the CDR3 is TGCGCCAGCAGCTACACGGCAGAGGGCGAGCAGTACTTC. The full variable domain, completed using reference TRBV5-1 and TRBJ2-7, is KAGVTQTPRYLIKTRGQQVTLSCSPISGHRSVSWYQQTPGQGLQFLFEYFSETQRNKGNFPGRFSGRQFSNSRSEMNVSTLELGDSALYLCASSYTAEGEQYFGPGTRLTVT.

This clone has a single count. The chain links TRBV29-1 to TRBJ2-3; 7 nucleotides match TRBD2. The germline V gene has CDR1 SQVTM and CDR2 ANQGSEA. The junction had 9 bases not matched to a gene; V was cut back by 3 bases and J by 0 bases. This CDR3 region has 16 residues. The CDR3 loop reads CSVEASGYFSTDTQYF. For the CDR3, the DNA is TGCAGCGTTGAGGCTAGCGGTTATTTTAGCACAGATACGCAGTATTTT.

In its sample, this clone was seen once. V is TRBV18 and J is TRBJ1-4; D is ambiguous. This CDR3 is 16 amino acids long. Trimming left V 4 bases short and J 0 bases short, with 12 bases between. In germline, CDR1 is KGHSH, CDR2 LQKENI. The CDR3, as DNA: TGTGCCAGCTCACGGGCCCAGTCTGCAACTAATGAAAAACTGTTTTTT. This sequence encodes CASSRAQSATNEKLFF.

The V call is TRBV25-1, the J call TRBJ2-7; D gene ambiguous. The V end was cut by 3 bases, the J end by 7 bases, with 7 bases between. This CDR3 contains 11 residues. Germline assignment: CDR1 MGHDK and CDR2 SYGVNS. The chain's CDR3 is CASSDEQEQYF. The DNA for the CDR3 is TGTGCCAGCAGTGACGAGCAGGAGCAGTACTTC.

In its sample, this clone was seen once. The chain recombines TRBV20-1 with TRBJ1-2; D not resolved. V lost 3 bases, J lost 8 bases, and 13 bases lay in between. The CDR3 sequence is 12 residues long. Germline CDR1 and CDR2: DFQATT and SNEGSKA (reference sequence). CDR3 sequence (DNA): TGCAGTGCTAGTCCCGGGGTTTGGGGCTACACCTTC. Translated: CSASPGVWGYTF.

The chain joins TRBV7-2 to TRBJ1-6, with 7 bases fitting TRBD1. CDR1 is SGHTA and CDR2 is FQGNSA in the germline V gene. The CDR3 loop spans 16 amino acids. J was trimmed by 5 bases and V by 3 bases; bases with no gene match: 7. The CDR3 loop is CASSFYWTGDNSPLHF. In nucleotides, the CDR3 is TGTGCCAGCAGCTTTTATTGGACAGGAGATAATTCACCCCTCCACTTT.

The V and J genes are TRBV4-1 and TRBJ1-5, with 7 positions matching TRBD1. The CDR3 has 18 residues. Germline-derived CDR1 and CDR2 are MGHRA and YSYEKL. V gave up 3 bases and J gave up 4 bases; unmatched junction bases: 15. The CDR3 DNA reads TGCGCCAGCAGCCAGGAAACAGGGGTTGGGGGCGGGAATCAGCCCCAGCATTTT. Protein sequence: CASSQETGVGGGNQPQHF.

V is TRBV14 and J is TRBJ2-7, with TRBD2 matching over 7 bases. Trimming took 1 base from V and 12 from J; bases not matched to a gene: 6. The CDR3 sequence is 12 residues long. Germline V gene sequence: CDR1 SGHDN, CDR2 FVKESK. In DNA form, the CDR3 reads TGTGCCAGCAGCCAAGCCCCTAGCGGACTGTACTTC. The encoded protein is CASSQAPSGLYF.

V usage is TRBV6-2 or TRBV6-3 and J usage is TRBJ2-1, with 12 bases aligning to TRBD1. Trimming took 5 bases from V and 3 from J; bases not matched to a gene: 8. CDR1 and CDR2 (germline): MNHEY, SVGEGT. CDR3 length: 17 amino acids. Here the CDR3 DNA reads TGTGCCAGCAGTCGGGGACAGGGGGCGCGTCTCTACAATGAGCAGTTCTTC. Translation: CASSRGQGARLYNEQFF.

This chain joins TRBV5-8 and TRBJ2-1; 9 nucleotides line up with TRBD1. This CDR3 comprises 16 residues. The V gene end was trimmed by 0 bases and the J gene end by 4 bases; junction bases not matched to a gene: 5. Germline CDR1 reads SGHTS; CDR2 reads YDEGEE. The DNA of the CDR3 is TGTGCCAGCAGCTTGGGGACAGGGGCCCGATACAATGAGCAGTTCTTC. Protein: CASSLGTGARYNEQFF.

The gene calls are TRBV9 and TRBJ2-2; 11 bases fit TRBD2. The CDR3 length is 17 residues. V lost 0 bases to trimming and J lost 3 bases; unmatched junction nucleotides: 4. Germline loops: CDR1 SGDLS, CDR2 YYNGEE. The CDR3 spells CASSVGSGRAYTGELFF. The CDR3 DNA is TGTGCCAGCAGCGTAGGTAGCGGGAGGGCCTACACCGGGGAGCTGTTTTTT.

The chain links TRBV28 to TRBJ2-7; D gene unclear. V was pared by 0 bases and J by 7 bases, with 19 bases between. Germline V gene sequence: CDR1 MDHEN, CDR2 SYDVKM. The CDR3 loop spans 16 amino acids. CDR3 amino acids: CASSLWTGSSTREQYF. Written as DNA, the CDR3 is TGTGCCAGCAGTTTATGGACGGGCAGTTCAACACGGGAGCAGTACTTC.

The CDR3 here is CASSHSRAGELFF. In DNA form, the CDR3 reads TGTGCCAGCAGTCACTCCCGGGCCGGGGAGCTGTTTTTT. This chain uses TRBV11-3 with TRBJ2-2; D not resolved. V gave up 6 bases and J gave up 6 bases, with 11 bases separating them. Germline lookup yields CDR1 SGHNT and CDR2 YENEEA. This CDR3 region has 13 residues.

This clone showed up just once. The V gene is TRBV5-1, the J gene TRBJ2-7, with 11 bases identical to TRBD1. Trimming took 2 bases from V and 1 from J; bases not matched to a gene: 5. CDR1 is SGHRS and CDR2 is YFSETQ in the germline V gene. The CDR3 length is 16 residues. CDR3 in amino acids: CASSFWGQGGSYEQYF. CDR3 bases: TGCGCCAGCAGCTTTTGGGGACAGGGGGGTTCCTACGAGCAGTACTTC.

This sequence joins TRBV11-3 and TRBJ2-1; TRBD1 is a possible D gene (6 bases). The germline V gene has CDR1 SGHNT and CDR2 YENEEA. The CDR3 is 15 amino acids. V lost 5 bases and J 1 base, leaving 12 bases between the germline ends. The DNA of the CDR3 is TGTGCCAGCAGCACCAGGGGTGGTTCCTACAATGAGCAGTTCTTC. Translated: CASSTRGGSYNEQFF.

The chain is built from TRBV10-2 and TRBJ2-1; 9 bases map to TRBD2. The ends lost 6 bases at V and 6 bases at J; junction bases unmatched: 6. Per germline, CDR1 WSHSY and CDR2 SAAADI. The length of the CDR3 is 14 residues. CDR3 loop: CASSSGLAGNEQFF. The CDR3 nucleotides read TGCGCCAGCAGCTCGGGACTAGCCGGCAATGAGCAGTTCTTC.

The J gene is TRBJ2-2, the V gene TRBV6-5; TRBD1 aligns across 7 bases. The CDR3 runs 15 residues. Germline CDR1 MNHEY, CDR2 SVGAGI. V lost 2 bases, J lost 2 bases, and 2 bases stayed unmatched. CDR3 nucleotide sequence: TGTGCCAGCAGTTACGGGGACAGCAACACCGGGGAGCTGTTTTTT. Translation: CASSYGDSNTGELFF.

The chain has TRBV2 and TRBJ1-4, with D uncertain. The CDR3 runs to 11 residues. V shed 4 bases and J shed 8 bases, with 5 bases lying between them. Germline CDR1 SNHLY, CDR2 FYNNEI. The CDR3 is CASSVEEKLFF. Written as DNA, the CDR3 is TGTGCCAGCAGTGTTGAAGAAAAACTGTTTTTT.

J is TRBJ1-5 and V is TRBV19; D is possibly TRBD1 (6 bases). The CDR3 sequence is 14 residues long. The germline gives CDR1 LNHDA, CDR2 SQIVND (reference sequence). V was trimmed by 6 bases and J by 7 bases, leaving 16 bases between them. CDR3 in amino acids: CASRTEQGGQPQHF. In nucleotides, the CDR3 is TGTGCCAGTAGGACCGAACAGGGCGGGCAGCCCCAGCATTTT. The full variable domain, completed using reference TRBV19 and TRBJ1-5, is DGGITQSPKYLFRKEGQNVTLSCEQNLNHDAMYWYRQDPGQGLRLIYYSQIVNDFQKGDIAEGYSVSREKKESFPLTVTSAQKNPTAFYLCASRTEQGGQPQHFGDGTRLSIL.

The chain joins TRBV11-2 to TRBJ2-3, with TRBD2 identical over 8 bases. With 1 base clipped from V and 2 bases from J, the junction kept 2 bases outside the gene matches. CDR3 size: 15 residues. Germline V lookup: CDR1 SGHAT, CDR2 FQNNGV. The CDR3 protein is CASSLGSGATDTQYF. Written as DNA, the CDR3 is TGTGCCAGCAGCTTAGGTAGCGGGGCCACAGATACGCAGTATTTT.

V is TRBV15 and J is TRBJ1-4; D is possibly TRBD1 (5 bases). V was cut by 5 bases and J by 4 bases, with 11 bases left in between. This CDR3 has 14 residues. CDR1 LNHNV and CDR2 YYDKDF come from the germline V gene (reference sequence). The chain's CDR3 is CATSGGGINEKLFF. In nucleotides, the CDR3 is TGTGCCACCAGCGGGGGGGGGATTAATGAAAAACTGTTTTTT.

This clone was counted a few times. This sequence joins TRBV27 and TRBJ2-7, with 10 positions matching TRBD2. From germline, CDR1 is MNHEY and CDR2 SMNVEV (reference sequence). The CDR3 consists of 15 residues. The ends lost 4 bases at V and 3 bases at J; junction bases unmatched: 6. CDR3 nucleotide sequence: TGTGCCAGCAGTTATAGCGGGGGGCCTATCTACGAGCAGTACTTC. Translated, it gives CASSYSGGPIYEQYF.

This chain's CDR3 is CASSLGLGSFRGTDTQYF. As DNA, the CDR3 is TGCGCCAGCAGCCTCGGTCTGGGCTCGTTCCGGGGGACAGATACGCAGTATTTT. The chain combines TRBV5-1 with TRBJ2-3; a weak D match, TRBD2 (6 bases). Between the trimmed V and J ends, which lost 4 bases and 3 bases, there was a span of 24 bases. Germline CDR1 and CDR2: SGHRS and YFSETQ. The CDR3 extends over 18 amino acids.

The chain has TRBV5-3 and TRBJ1-6, with D unclear. TRBV5-3 is noted as an ORF with a role that remains uncertain. Trimming stripped 5 bases from V and 9 bases from J, with 18 bases between. This CDR3 has 15 residues. The CDR3: CARRGADGLVSPLHF. In DNA form, the CDR3 reads TGTGCCAGAAGGGGAGCGGACGGTTTGGTTTCACCCCTCCACTTT.